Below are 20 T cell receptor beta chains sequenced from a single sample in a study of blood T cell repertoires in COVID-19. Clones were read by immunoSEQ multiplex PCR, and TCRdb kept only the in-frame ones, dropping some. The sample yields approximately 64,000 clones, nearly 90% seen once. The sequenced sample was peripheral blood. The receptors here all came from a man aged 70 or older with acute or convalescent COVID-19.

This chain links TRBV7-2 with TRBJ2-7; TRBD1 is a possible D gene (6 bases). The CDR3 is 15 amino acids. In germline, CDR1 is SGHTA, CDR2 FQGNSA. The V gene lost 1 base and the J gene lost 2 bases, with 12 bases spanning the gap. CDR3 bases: TGTGCCAGCAGCTTAGATCTTCAGGGGACCTACGAGCAGTACTTC. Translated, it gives CASSLDLQGTYEQYF.

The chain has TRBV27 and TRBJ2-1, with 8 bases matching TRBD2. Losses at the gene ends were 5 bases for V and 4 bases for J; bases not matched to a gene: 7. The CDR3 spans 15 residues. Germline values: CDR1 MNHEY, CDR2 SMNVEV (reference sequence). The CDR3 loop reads CASSEGLVTYNEQFF. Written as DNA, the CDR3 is TGTGCCAGCAGTGAGGGACTAGTAACATACAATGAGCAGTTCTTC.

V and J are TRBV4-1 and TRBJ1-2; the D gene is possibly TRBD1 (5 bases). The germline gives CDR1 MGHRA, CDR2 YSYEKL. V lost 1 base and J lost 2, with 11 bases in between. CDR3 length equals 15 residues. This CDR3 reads CASSQVGRQNYGYTF. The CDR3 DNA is TGCGCCAGCAGCCAAGTAGGTCGACAGAACTATGGCTACACCTTC.

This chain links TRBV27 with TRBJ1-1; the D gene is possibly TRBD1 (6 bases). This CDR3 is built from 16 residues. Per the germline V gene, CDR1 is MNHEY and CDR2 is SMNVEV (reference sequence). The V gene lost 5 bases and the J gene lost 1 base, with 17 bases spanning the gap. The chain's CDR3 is CASSMRQVMANTEAFF. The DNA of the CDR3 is TGTGCCAGCAGTATGAGACAGGTGATGGCGAACACTGAAGCTTTCTTT.

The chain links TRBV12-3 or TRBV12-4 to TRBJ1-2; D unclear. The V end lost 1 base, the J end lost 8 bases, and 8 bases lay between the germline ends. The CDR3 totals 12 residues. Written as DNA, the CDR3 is TGTGCCAGCAGTTTAGGGAAGCGAGGCTACACCTTC. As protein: CASSLGKRGYTF.

CDR3 sequence reads: CASSLASTTGELFF. CDR3 nucleotide sequence: TGCGCCAGCAGCTTGGCATCTACTACCGGGGAGCTGTTTTTT. The chain carries TRBV5-1 and TRBJ2-2; no firm D call. The germline gives CDR1 SGHRS, CDR2 YFSETQ. Trimming removed 0 bases at V and 5 bases at J, with 8 bases between. The CDR3 spans 14 residues.

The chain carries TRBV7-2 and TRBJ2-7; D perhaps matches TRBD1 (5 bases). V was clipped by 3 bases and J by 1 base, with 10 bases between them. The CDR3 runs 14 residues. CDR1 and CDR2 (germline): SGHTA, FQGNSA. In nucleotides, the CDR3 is TGTGCCAGCAGCTTCGGCCAGGGATCCTACGAGCAGTACTTC. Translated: CASSFGQGSYEQYF.

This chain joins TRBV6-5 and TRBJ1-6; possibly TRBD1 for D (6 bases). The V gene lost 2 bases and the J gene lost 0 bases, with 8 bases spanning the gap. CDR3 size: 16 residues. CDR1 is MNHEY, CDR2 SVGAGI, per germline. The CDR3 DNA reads TGTGCCAGCAGTTACGGACAGAGCTCCTATAATTCACCCCTCCACTTT. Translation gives CASSYGQSSYNSPLHF.

The CDR3 sequence is CATSEVDRAYGYTF. In DNA, the CDR3 is TGTGCCACCAGTGAGGTAGACAGGGCCTATGGCTACACCTTC. The chain is built from TRBV24-1 and TRBJ1-2; 7 bases are a match to TRBD1. The CDR3 is 14 residues long. Losses at the gene ends were 4 bases for V and 4 bases for J; bases not matched to a gene: 5. The germline CDR1 and CDR2 sequences are KGHDR and SFDVKD.

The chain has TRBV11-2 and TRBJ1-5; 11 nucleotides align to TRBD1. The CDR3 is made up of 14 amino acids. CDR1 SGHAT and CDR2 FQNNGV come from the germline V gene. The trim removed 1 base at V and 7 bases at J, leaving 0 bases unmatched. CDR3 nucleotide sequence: TGTGCCAGCAGCTTAGGGACAGGGGGCCAGCCCCAGCATTTT. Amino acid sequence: CASSLGTGGQPQHF. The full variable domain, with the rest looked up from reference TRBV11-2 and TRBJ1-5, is EAGVAQSPRYKIIEKRQSVAFWCNPISGHATLYWYQQILGQGPKLLIQFQNNGVVDDSQLPKDRFSAERLKGVDSTLKIQPAKLEDSAVYLCASSLGTGGQPQHFGDGTRLSIL.

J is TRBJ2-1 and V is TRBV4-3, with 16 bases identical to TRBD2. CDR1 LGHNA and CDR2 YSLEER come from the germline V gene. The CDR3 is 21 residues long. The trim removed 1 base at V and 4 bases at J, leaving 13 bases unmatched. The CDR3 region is CASSQGAGTSGGAGRYNEQFF. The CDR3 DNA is TGCGCCAGCAGCCAAGGAGCAGGGACTAGCGGGGGGGCCGGTCGGTACAATGAGCAGTTCTTC.

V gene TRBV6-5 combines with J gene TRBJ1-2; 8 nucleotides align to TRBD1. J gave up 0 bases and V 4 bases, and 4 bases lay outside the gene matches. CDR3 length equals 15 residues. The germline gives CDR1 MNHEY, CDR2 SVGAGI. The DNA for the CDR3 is TGTGCCAGCAGTTTGACAGGGGCCCCTAACTATGGCTACACCTTC. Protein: CASSLTGAPNYGYTF.

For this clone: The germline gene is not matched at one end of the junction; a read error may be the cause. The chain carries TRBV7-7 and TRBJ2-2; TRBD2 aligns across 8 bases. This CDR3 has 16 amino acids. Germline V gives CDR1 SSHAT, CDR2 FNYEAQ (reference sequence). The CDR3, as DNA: TGTGCTAGCAGCCCGGGGGGGGGCCGGAACACCGGGGAGCTGTTTTTT. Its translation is CASSPGGGRNTGELFF.

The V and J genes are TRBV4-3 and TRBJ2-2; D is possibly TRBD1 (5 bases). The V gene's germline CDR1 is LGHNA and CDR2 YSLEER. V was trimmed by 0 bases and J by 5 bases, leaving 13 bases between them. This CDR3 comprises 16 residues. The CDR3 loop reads CASSQDGQGRTGELFF. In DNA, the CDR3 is TGCGCCAGCAGCCAAGATGGGCAGGGCAGAACCGGGGAGCTGTTTTTT.

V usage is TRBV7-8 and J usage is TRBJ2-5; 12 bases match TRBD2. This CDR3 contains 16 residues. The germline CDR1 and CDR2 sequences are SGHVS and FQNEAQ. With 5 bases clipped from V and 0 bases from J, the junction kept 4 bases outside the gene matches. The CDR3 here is CASSVLAGGYQETQYF. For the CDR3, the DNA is TGTGCCAGCAGCGTCCTAGCGGGGGGGTACCAAGAGACCCAGTACTTC.

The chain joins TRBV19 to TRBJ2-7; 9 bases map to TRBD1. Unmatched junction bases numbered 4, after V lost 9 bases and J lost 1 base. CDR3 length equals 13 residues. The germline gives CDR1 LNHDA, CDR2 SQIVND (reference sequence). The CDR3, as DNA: TGTGCCAGCCGGGACAGGGCGTCCTACGAGCAGTACTTC. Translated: CASRDRASYEQYF.

CDR3 nucleotide sequence: TGTGCCATCAGCCCGGGACAGGGGGCCGGGGGCACTGAAGCTTTCTTT. Protein: CAISPGQGAGGTEAFF. This chain joins TRBV10-3 and TRBJ1-1, with 12 positions matching TRBD1. The length of the CDR3 is 16 residues. The junction had 9 bases not matched to a gene; V was cut back by 6 bases and J by 4 bases. Germline assignment: CDR1 ENHRY and CDR2 SYGVKD.

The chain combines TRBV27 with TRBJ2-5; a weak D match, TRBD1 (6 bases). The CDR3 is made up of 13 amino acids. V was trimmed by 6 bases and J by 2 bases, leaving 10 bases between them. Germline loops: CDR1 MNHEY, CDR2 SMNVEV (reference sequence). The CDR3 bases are TGTGCCAGCAGCAAAACAGGGCAAGAGACCCAGTACTTC. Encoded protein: CASSKTGQETQYF.

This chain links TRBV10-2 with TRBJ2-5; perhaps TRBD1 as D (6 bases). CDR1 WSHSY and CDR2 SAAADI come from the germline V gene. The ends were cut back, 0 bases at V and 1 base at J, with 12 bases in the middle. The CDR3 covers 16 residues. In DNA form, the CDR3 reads TGCGCCAGCAGTGAGTCGACAGGACCCGGCCAAGAGACCCAGTACTTC. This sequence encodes CASSESTGPGQETQYF.

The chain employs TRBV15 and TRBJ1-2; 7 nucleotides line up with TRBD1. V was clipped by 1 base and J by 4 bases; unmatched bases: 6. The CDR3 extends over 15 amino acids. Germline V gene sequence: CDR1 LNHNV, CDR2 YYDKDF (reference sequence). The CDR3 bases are TGTGCCACCAGCAGAGGAACAGGGGAAGGCTATGGCTACACCTTC. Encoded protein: CATSRGTGEGYGYTF.